The rows below give T cell receptor beta chains drawn from one sample of a study of T cell responses to AZD1222 COVID-19 vaccine. Measured with immunoSEQ multiplex PCR; TCRdb has only the in-frame clones, and not every one. The sample lists 120,000 to 150,000 clones; 85% to 95% were seen once. The sample was peripheral blood, taken on day 0 of AZD1222 vaccination. These receptors all come from an adult in good health. Each CDR3 is given with its conserved first and last residue. Each record gives: J gene, V gene, clone size, D gene, CDR3 DNA, CDR3 protein. The D gene is left open where the match is weak. Size values are once, few and many counts, or a class for expanded clones, and some rows have none.

J gene: TRBJ2-3; V gene: TRBV7-9; clone size: -; D gene: -; CDR3 DNA: TGTGCCAGCAGCTTAGAAACTCGGCTAAATACGCAGTATTTT; CDR3 protein: CASSLETRLNTQYF
J gene: TRBJ2-7; V gene: TRBV6-1; clone size: -; D gene: TRBD2; CDR3 DNA: TGTGCCAGCAGTGAAGCCTTGAGCGGGGGGCGGCAGTACTTC; CDR3 protein: CASSEALSGGRQYF
J gene: TRBJ2-5; V gene: TRBV3-1/TRBV3-2; clone size: once; D gene: TRBD2; CDR3 DNA: TGTGCCAGCAGATCTAGCGGTCAAGAGACCCAGTACTTC; CDR3 protein: CASRSSGQETQYF
J gene: TRBJ1-5; V gene: TRBV19; clone size: -; D gene: TRBD1; CDR3 DNA: TGTGCCAGTAGCGCGGCGGGACAGGCCAATCAGCCCCAGCATTTT; CDR3 protein: CASSAAGQANQPQHF
J gene: TRBJ2-2; V gene: TRBV27; clone size: -; D gene: -; CDR3 DNA: TGTGCCAGCAGTTTATCCTTATCGGGGACCGGGGAGCTGTTTTTT; CDR3 protein: CASSLSLSGTGELFF
J gene: TRBJ1-3; V gene: TRBV27; clone size: -; D gene: -; CDR3 DNA: TGTGCCAGCAGTTTAACTGGCGCCGCGGGAAACACCATATATTTT; CDR3 protein: CASSLTGAAGNTIYF
J gene: TRBJ2-1; V gene: TRBV3-1/TRBV3-2; clone size: -; D gene: TRBD2; CDR3 DNA: TGTGCCAGCAGCCAACTAGCGGTTAATGAGCAGTTCTTC; CDR3 protein: CASSQLAVNEQFF
J gene: TRBJ2-3; V gene: TRBV24-1; clone size: -; D gene: -; CDR3 DNA: TGTGCCACCAGTGATTCCAGGACAGATACGCAGTATTTT; CDR3 protein: CATSDSRTDTQYF
J gene: TRBJ2-1; V gene: TRBV5-1; clone size: -; D gene: -; CDR3 DNA: TGCGCCAGCAGCTGGGGCGGGGGCGAGGTGCAGTTCTTC; CDR3 protein: CASSWGGGEVQFF
J gene: TRBJ2-1; V gene: TRBV7-3; clone size: -; D gene: -; CDR3 DNA: TGTGCCAGCAGCTCCCGGGGACGTGATGAGCAGTTCTTC; CDR3 protein: CASSSRGRDEQFF
J gene: TRBJ1-5; V gene: TRBV6-1; clone size: -; D gene: TRBD1; CDR3 DNA: TGTGCCAGCAGTGACCCGGGACAGGGGGGCGGGCAGCCCCAGCATTTT; CDR3 protein: CASSDPGQGGGQPQHF
J gene: TRBJ2-7; V gene: TRBV6-5; clone size: -; D gene: -; CDR3 DNA: TGTGCCAGCAGAACACCCGGTACCTACGAGCAGTACTTC; CDR3 protein: CASRTPGTYEQYF
J gene: TRBJ1-4; V gene: TRBV15; clone size: -; D gene: -; CDR3 DNA: TGTGCCACCAGCAGAGGAGGGGGGGGAGGTAGTGAAAAACTGTTTTTT; CDR3 protein: CATSRGGGGGSEKLFF
J gene: TRBJ2-2; V gene: TRBV7-2; clone size: -; D gene: -; CDR3 DNA: TGTGCCAGCAGCGGCATCTTAACAGTGGTCACCGGGGAGCTGTTTTTT; CDR3 protein: CASSGILTVVTGELFF
J gene: TRBJ1-5; V gene: TRBV6-9; clone size: once; D gene: -; CDR3 DNA: TGTGCCAGCAGTTGCAGGGGCCCCAATCAGCCCCAGCATTTT; CDR3 protein: CASSCRGPNQPQHF
J gene: TRBJ1-3; V gene: TRBV5-1; clone size: once; D gene: -; CDR3 DNA: TGCGCCAGCAGCTTGGGTCCCTATATGGCTGGAAACACCATATATTTT; CDR3 protein: CASSLGPYMAGNTIYF
J gene: TRBJ2-2; V gene: TRBV9; clone size: -; D gene: TRBD1; CDR3 DNA: TGTGCCAGCACGGGGACAGTCAACACCGGGGAGCTGTTTTTT; CDR3 protein: CASTGTVNTGELFF
J gene: TRBJ1-1; V gene: TRBV2; clone size: -; D gene: -; CDR3 DNA: TGTGCCAGCACCCGGTACCCGAACACTGAAGCTTTCTTT; CDR3 protein: CASTRYPNTEAFF
J gene: TRBJ1-1; V gene: TRBV9; clone size: -; D gene: -; CDR3 DNA: TGTGCCAGCAGCGTAGTCGGGGGAAACACTGAAGCTTTCTTT; CDR3 protein: CASSVVGGNTEAFF
J gene: TRBJ1-6; V gene: TRBV7-8; clone size: -; D gene: -; CDR3 DNA: TGTGCCAGCAGCGTTACGGGGTCTTTCTCTAATTCACCCCTCCACTTT; CDR3 protein: CASSVTGSFSNSPLHF
J gene: TRBJ2-7; V gene: TRBV3-1/TRBV3-2; clone size: -; D gene: TRBD2; CDR3 DNA: TGTGCCAGCAGCCAAGTTACCGGGGGAGGGTACGAGCAGTACTTC; CDR3 protein: CASSQVTGGGYEQYF
J gene: TRBJ2-7; V gene: TRBV12-3/TRBV12-4; clone size: -; D gene: -; CDR3 DNA: TGTGCCAGCAGCCCAAAACAGGGGAGGGAGCAGTACTTC; CDR3 protein: CASSPKQGREQYF
J gene: TRBJ1-3; V gene: TRBV11-2; clone size: -; D gene: -; CDR3 DNA: TGTGCCAGCAGCTTAGAGACAGGAAACACCATATATTTT; CDR3 protein: CASSLETGNTIYF
J gene: TRBJ2-3; V gene: TRBV11-2; clone size: once; D gene: TRBD2; CDR3 DNA: TGTGCCAGCAGCCCGGGACTAGCGGGGGGGACAGATACGCAGTATTTT; CDR3 protein: CASSPGLAGGTDTQYF
J gene: TRBJ1-4; V gene: TRBV9; clone size: -; D gene: -; CDR3 DNA: TGTGCCAGCAGCGTAGGAGGCCGTGAGGGTGAAAAACTGTTTTTT; CDR3 protein: CASSVGGREGEKLFF
J gene: TRBJ2-3; V gene: TRBV7-9; clone size: -; D gene: TRBD1; CDR3 DNA: TGTGCCAGTACTACCGGGACAGCGTCAGATACGCAGTATTTT; CDR3 protein: CASTTGTASDTQYF
J gene: TRBJ2-7; V gene: TRBV6-6; clone size: -; D gene: TRBD1; CDR3 DNA: TGTGCCAGCAGTCAGACAGGGGGCGGAAACTCCTACGAGCAGTACTTC; CDR3 protein: CASSQTGGGNSYEQYF
J gene: TRBJ2-1; V gene: TRBV5-5; clone size: -; D gene: -; CDR3 DNA: TGTGCCAGCAGCTTGGACAGGGAGCAGTTCTTC; CDR3 protein: CASSLDREQFF
J gene: TRBJ2-1; V gene: TRBV5-1; clone size: -; D gene: -; CDR3 DNA: TGCGCCAGCAGCCACCGTGCTTTGGGGCTCAGCTCCTACAATGAGCAGTTCTTC; CDR3 protein: CASSHRALGLSSYNEQFF
J gene: TRBJ1-2; V gene: TRBV9; clone size: -; D gene: -; CDR3 DNA: TGTGCCAGCAGCGCGGACAGTCCTAACTATGGCTACACCTTC; CDR3 protein: CASSADSPNYGYTF
J gene: TRBJ1-1; V gene: TRBV18; clone size: -; D gene: -; CDR3 DNA: TGTGCCAGCTCACCACTTATCAGTGAAGCTTTCTTT; CDR3 protein: CASSPLISEAFF
J gene: TRBJ1-1; V gene: TRBV12-3/TRBV12-4; clone size: -; D gene: TRBD1; CDR3 DNA: TGTGCCGGACTCAGGGGGCAGGGCACTGAAGCTTTCTTT; CDR3 protein: CAGLRGQGTEAFF
J gene: TRBJ2-1; V gene: TRBV11-1; clone size: -; D gene: -; CDR3 DNA: TGTGCCAGCAGCTTTGGGCCGAGCTCCTACAATGAGCAGTTCTTC; CDR3 protein: CASSFGPSSYNEQFF
J gene: TRBJ1-5; V gene: TRBV9; clone size: once; D gene: -; CDR3 DNA: TGTGCCAGCAGCGGGGGGGATAGCAATCAGCCCCAGCATTTT; CDR3 protein: CASSGGDSNQPQHF
J gene: TRBJ1-2; V gene: TRBV20-1; clone size: -; D gene: -; CDR3 DNA: TGCAGTGCTCCGAGGGGGGAAGGCTACACCTTC; CDR3 protein: CSAPRGEGYTF
J gene: TRBJ2-2; V gene: TRBV18; clone size: -; D gene: -; CDR3 DNA: TGTGCCAGCGCCTCCAAGGCCGGACCTTACACCGGGGAGCTGTTTTTT; CDR3 protein: CASASKAGPYTGELFF
J gene: TRBJ1-5; V gene: TRBV4-1; clone size: -; D gene: -; CDR3 DNA: TGCGCCAGCAGCCAAGATGGAGGGTATCAGCCCCAGCATTTT; CDR3 protein: CASSQDGGYQPQHF
J gene: TRBJ1-3; V gene: TRBV5-1; clone size: -; D gene: TRBD1; CDR3 DNA: TGCGCCAGCAGCTTGGGGGACAGGTCCTACTCTGGAAACACCATATATTTT; CDR3 protein: CASSLGDRSYSGNTIYF
J gene: TRBJ1-2; V gene: TRBV6-5; clone size: -; D gene: TRBD1; CDR3 DNA: TGTGCCAGCAGGACCGTCCAGGGGGGCTATGGCTACACCTTC; CDR3 protein: CASRTVQGGYGYTF
J gene: TRBJ2-1; V gene: TRBV7-9; clone size: -; D gene: TRBD1; CDR3 DNA: TGTGCCAGCAGCCCAACTTGGTGGACAGGGAGGACTGAGCAGTTCTTC; CDR3 protein: CASSPTWWTGRTEQFF
J gene: TRBJ2-7; V gene: TRBV12-3/TRBV12-4; clone size: -; D gene: -; CDR3 DNA: TGTGCCAGCAGTTTACACGAGCAGTACTTC; CDR3 protein: CASSLHEQYF
J gene: TRBJ2-5; V gene: TRBV11-1; clone size: -; D gene: -; CDR3 DNA: TGTGCCAGCAGCCCCAAGGGCCTTCGGGAGACCCAGTACTTC; CDR3 protein: CASSPKGLRETQYF
J gene: TRBJ1-6; V gene: TRBV7-8; clone size: -; D gene: -; CDR3 DNA: TGTGCCAGCAGCTTCATAGGCAATTCACCCCTCCACTTT; CDR3 protein: CASSFIGNSPLHF
J gene: TRBJ1-6; V gene: TRBV19; clone size: -; D gene: -; CDR3 DNA: TGTGCCAGTAGTATGGGACAATATAATTCACCCCTCCACTTT; CDR3 protein: CASSMGQYNSPLHF
J gene: TRBJ1-5; V gene: TRBV6-6; clone size: once; D gene: TRBD1; CDR3 DNA: TGTGCCAGCAGCCCTTCGGACAGGGGAAATAATCAGCCCCAGCATTTT; CDR3 protein: CASSPSDRGNNQPQHF